Listed below are T cell receptor beta chains from one sample, sequenced in a study of CD8+CD57+ T cells in acquired aplastic anemia. MiXCR was run by TCRdb on the reads, yielding one entry per CDR3 protein. Found here are about 180,000 distinct CDR3 sequences, around 45% of them singletons; the top ten hold about 2.9%. What was sequenced was sorted CD4+, CD8+, or CD8+CD57+ T cells (not recorded which) from PBMCs. The origin of the receptors is a human donor in good health. The CDR3 runs from the conserved cysteine through the conserved F or W. A D gene is named only where the DNA matches it firmly. The size entry is marked missing in some rows and otherwise reads once, few, many or a size class.

V	J	size	D	CDR3	DNA
TRBV19	TRBJ2-2	NA	NA	CASKKAVGNTGELFF	TGTGCCAGTAAGAAGGCAGTGGGGAACACCGGGGAGCTGTTTTTT
TRBV7-2	TRBJ1-6	NA	TRBD1	CASSPTGGENSPLHF	TGTGCCAGCAGCCCAACAGGGGGGGAAAATTCACCCCTCCACTTT
TRBV29-1	TRBJ1-1	few	NA	CSVGWGGGEAFF	TGCAGCGTTGGGTGGGGGGGAGGTGAAGCTTTCTTT
TRBV2	TRBJ2-1	many	NA	CASRLPSGYNEQFF	TGTGCCAGCAGGCTGCCCTCTGGGTACAATGAGCAGTTCTTC
TRBV7-3	TRBJ2-5	many	NA	CASSYGYQETQYF	TGTGCCAGCTCTTATGGGTACCAAGAGACCCAGTACTTC
TRBV24-1	TRBJ2-7	many	NA	CATSDPPGGARQYF	TGTGCCACCAGTGATCCCCCCGGCGGGGCTCGACAGTACTTC
TRBV12-3/TRBV12-4	TRBJ2-3	NA	NA	CASTLGTAQPYF	TGTGCCAGCACCCTAGGGACGGCTCAGCCGTATTTT
TRBV10-3	TRBJ1-1	few	TRBD1	CAISRDREAFF	TGTGCCATCAGTCGGGACAGGGAAGCTTTCTTT
TRBV7-6	TRBJ2-1	NA	NA	CASSLGSGQNEQFF	TGTGCCAGCAGCTTAGGATCGGGCCAAAATGAGCAGTTCTTC
TRBV11-2	TRBJ2-7	NA	NA	CASSLRPSHKPSYEQYF	TGTGCCAGCAGCTTACGACCTTCCCACAAGCCCTCCTACGAGCAGTACTTC
TRBV7-9	TRBJ1-1	many	NA	CASSLGTYTEAFF	TGTGCCAGCAGCTTAGGGACATACACTGAAGCTTTCTTT
TRBV5-4	TRBJ2-6	many	NA	CASSDRSGANVLTF	TGTGCCAGCAGCGATAGGTCTGGGGCCAACGTCCTGACTTTC
TRBV2	TRBJ1-2	NA	NA	CASSVQDSYGYTF	TGTGCCAGCAGTGTTCAGGACAGCTATGGCTACACCTTC
TRBV11-2	TRBJ2-1	NA	TRBD2	CASSKLAGGSGRNEQFF	TGTGCCAGCTCTAAGCTAGCGGGAGGCTCAGGGCGAAATGAGCAGTTCTTC
TRBV2	TRBJ2-2	many	NA	CASSEGGPPGELFF	TGTGCCAGCAGTGAGGGCGGCCCTCCCGGGGAGCTGTTTTTT
TRBV5-1	TRBJ2-5	NA	NA	CASSIGVVGETQYF	TGCGCCAGCAGCATTGGAGTAGTTGGGGAGACCCAGTACTTT
TRBV5-1	TRBJ2-7	few	TRBD1	CASSLTGAKQGEQYF	TGCGCCAGCAGCCTGACAGGGGCCAAGCAGGGCGAGCAGTACTTC
TRBV19	TRBJ1-2	NA	TRBD1	CASIRPGQGHYGYTF	TGTGCCAGTATCAGACCGGGACAGGGGCACTATGGCTACACCTTC
TRBV5-1	TRBJ2-6	NA	NA	CASSFSVSGANVLTF	TGCGCCAGCAGTTTTTCGGTCTCTGGGGCCAACGTCCTGACTTTC
TRBV7-9	TRBJ1-5	NA	TRBD1	CASSPTGVSNQPQHF	TGTGCCAGCAGCCCGACAGGGGTAAGCAATCAGCCCCAGCATTTT
TRBV24-1	TRBJ2-5	many	NA	CATSEIGGGETQYF	TGTGCCACCAGTGAGATTGGGGGTGGGGAGACCCAGTACTTC
TRBV6-2/TRBV6-3	TRBJ1-2	few	NA	CASTELGAPNYGYTF	TGTGCCAGCACCGAATTGGGGGCCCCTAACTATGGCTACACCTTC
TRBV7-9	TRBJ2-1	many	NA	CASSYRYNEQFF	TGTGCCAGCTCCTATCGCTACAATGAGCAGTTCTTC
TRBV29-1	TRBJ2-3	NA	TRBD2	CSVERAGVPTDTQYF	TGCAGCGTTGAAAGAGCGGGAGTTCCCACAGATACGCAGTATTTT
TRBV29-1	TRBJ2-5	many	TRBD1	CSVDLGQGRFETQYF	TGCAGCGTTGACCTAGGACAGGGGAGGTTCGAGACCCAGTACTTC
TRBV6-1	TRBJ2-1	NA	TRBD1	CASSDRQGLGEQFF	TGTGCCAGCAGTGACCGACAGGGGCTTGGGGAGCAGTTCTTC
TRBV29-1	TRBJ1-1	NA	NA	CSVCGRMSTGAFF	TGCAGCGTTTGTGGGCGGATGAGCACTGGAGCTTTCTTT
TRBV7-9	TRBJ1-2	NA	NA	CASSLVGVMDGYTF	TGTGCCAGCAGCTTAGTCGGGGTAATGGATGGCTACACCTTC
TRBV6-2/TRBV6-3	TRBJ1-5	NA	NA	CASTNNRRFGNQPQHF	TGTGCCAGCACTAACAACCGGAGGTTTGGCAATCAGCCCCAGCATTTT
TRBV20-1	TRBJ1-5	NA	NA	CSASGTPDQPQHF	TGCAGTGCTAGTGGGACACCAGATCAGCCCCAGCATTTT
TRBV19	TRBJ1-5	few	NA	CASSLRGENQPQHF	TGTGCCAGCAGTTTACGGGGGGAGAATCAGCCCCAGCATTTT
TRBV20-1	TRBJ2-2	many	NA	CSAPDSMKGETGELFF	TGCAGTGCCCCAGACTCCATGAAAGGGGAAACCGGGGAGCTGTTTTTT
TRBV28	TRBJ1-1	NA	NA	CASSISLNTEASF	TGTGCCAGCAGTATCAGCTTGAACACTGAAGCTTCCTTT
TRBV15	TRBJ1-4	NA	NA	CATSGTIEKLFF	TGTGCCACCAGCGGGACTATTGAAAAACTGTTTTTT
TRBV3-1	TRBJ1-5	NA	NA	CASSPRGGNSQPPHF	TGTGCCAGCAGCCCCCGAGGGGGTAACAGTCAGCCCCCGCATTTT
TRBV10-3	TRBJ2-7	few	NA	CAISESYYEQYF	TGTGCCATCAGTGAGTCTTACTACGAGCAGTACTTC
TRBV25-1	TRBJ1-2	many	NA	CASSLNYGYTF	TGTGCCAGCAGTCTCAACTATGGCTACACCTTC
TRBV19	TRBJ2-6	many	TRBD1	CASSSGQAANVLTF	TGTGCCAGTAGTAGTGGACAGGCGGCCAACGTCCTGACTTTC
TRBV11-1	TRBJ1-3	many	NA	CASSLVIGERSGGNTIYF	TGTGCCAGCAGCTTAGTAATTGGCGAGCGATCGGGAGGAAACACCATATATTTT
TRBV20-1	TRBJ1-1	few	NA	CSASYQAPLGEAFF	TGCAGTGCTAGCTATCAGGCGCCCCTAGGCGAAGCTTTCTTT
TRBV12-3/TRBV12-4	TRBJ2-1	once	NA	CASSLVSNEQSF	TGTGCCAGCAGTTTAGTATCAAATGAGCAGTCCTTC
TRBV7-2	TRBJ1-2	many	NA	CASSPFAEAYTF	TGTGCCAGCAGCCCGTTTGCGGAGGCCTACACCTTC
TRBV7-2	TRBJ2-1	NA	NA	CASSKRYNEQFF	TGTGCCAGCAGCAAACGATACAATGAGCAGTTCTTC
TRBV5-4	TRBJ2-7	many	TRBD1	CASSSGQGENEQYF	TGTGCCAGCAGCTCGGGGCAGGGGGAGAACGAGCAGTACTTC
TRBV5-1	TRBJ2-5	NA	NA	CASSLVSGEETQYF	TGCGCCAGCAGCTTGGTATCCGGGGAAGAGACCCAGTACTTC
TRBV6-5	TRBJ2-1	many	NA	CASSYVRAYNEQFF	TGTGCCAGCAGTTACGTCAGGGCCTACAATGAGCAGTTCTTC
TRBV20-1	TRBJ2-1	NA	NA	CSARDTVRGPYEQFF	TGCAGTGCTAGAGATACCGTCCGGGGGCCGTATGAGCAGTTCTTC
TRBV20-1	TRBJ2-1	NA	NA	CSARDSTDNEQFF	TGCAGTGCTAGAGATAGTACCGACAATGAGCAGTTCTTC
TRBV24-1	TRBJ2-3	NA	NA	CASSYRLLSDTQYF	TGTGCCAGCAGTTACAGACTACTATCGGATACGCAGTATTTT
TRBV7-3	TRBJ2-1	NA	NA	CASSLRVANEQFF	TGTGCCAGCAGCTTGAGGGTAGCCAATGAGCAGTTCTTC
TRBV20-1	TRBJ2-3	NA	NA	CSAKTDTQYF	TGCAGTGCTAAGACGGATACGCAGTATTTT
TRBV20-1	TRBJ2-4	NA	TRBD2	CSARDPSGSGAKNIQYF	TGCAGTGCTAGAGACCCGAGCGGGAGTGGTGCCAAAAACATTCAGTACTTC
TRBV10-3	TRBJ2-1	few	TRBD1	CAISQDRANEQFF	TGTGCCATCAGTCAAGACAGGGCGAATGAGCAGTTCTTC
TRBV11-1	TRBJ2-1	NA	TRBD2	CASSLVAGGNEQFF	TGTGCCAGCAGCTTAGTAGCGGGGGGCAATGAGCAGTTCTTC